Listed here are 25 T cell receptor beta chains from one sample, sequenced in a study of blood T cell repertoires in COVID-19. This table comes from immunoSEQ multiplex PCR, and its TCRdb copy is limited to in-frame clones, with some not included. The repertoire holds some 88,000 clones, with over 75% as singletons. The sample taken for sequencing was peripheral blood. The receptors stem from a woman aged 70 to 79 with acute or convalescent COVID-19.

CDR3 nucleotide sequence: TGTGCCACCAGTGATCAAACAGGGGGGGGACTAGCGGGAAAAGATACGCAGTATTTT. This codes for CATSDQTGGGLAGKDTQYF. This sequence joins TRBV24-1 and TRBJ2-3, with 13 positions matching TRBD2. CDR1 and CDR2 from the germline V gene are KGHDR and SFDVKD. CDR3 length: 19 residues. V was clipped by 3 bases and J by 5 bases; unmatched bases: 13.

The CDR3 protein is CASSIRQGPDTQYF. In nucleotides, the CDR3 is TGTGCCAGCAGCATCCGACAGGGCCCAGATACGCAGTATTTT. The genes are TRBV27 and TRBJ2-3; 7 bases are shared with TRBD1. This CDR3 comprises 14 residues. With 6 bases clipped from V and 4 bases from J, the junction kept 7 bases outside the gene matches. The V gene's germline CDR1 is MNHEY and CDR2 SMNVEV (reference sequence).

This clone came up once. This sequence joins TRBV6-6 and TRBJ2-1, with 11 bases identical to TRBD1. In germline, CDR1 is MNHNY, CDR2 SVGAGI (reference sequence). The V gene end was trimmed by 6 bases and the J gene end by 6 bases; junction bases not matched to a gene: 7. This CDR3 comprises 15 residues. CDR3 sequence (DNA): TGTGCCAGCAGCCCTACGGGACAGGGGGTCAATGAGCAGTTCTTC. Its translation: CASSPTGQGVNEQFF.

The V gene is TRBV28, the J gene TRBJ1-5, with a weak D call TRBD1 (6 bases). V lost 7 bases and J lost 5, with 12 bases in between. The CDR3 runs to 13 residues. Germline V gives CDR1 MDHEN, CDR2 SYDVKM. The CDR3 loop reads CASTYRAYQPQHF. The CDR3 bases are TGTGCCAGCACCTACAGGGCCTATCAGCCCCAGCATTTT.

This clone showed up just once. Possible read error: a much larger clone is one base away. The CDR3 DNA reads as TGTGCCAGCTTCGGGGGCCGGGGGGGTTATGGCTACACCTTC. It specifies CASFGGRGGYGYTF. This chain connects TRBV6-5 to TRBJ1-2; possibly TRBD1 for D (6 bases). This CDR3 has 14 amino acids. Germline lookup yields CDR1 MNHEY and CDR2 SVGAGI. V shed 8 bases and J shed 5 bases, with 18 bases lying between them.

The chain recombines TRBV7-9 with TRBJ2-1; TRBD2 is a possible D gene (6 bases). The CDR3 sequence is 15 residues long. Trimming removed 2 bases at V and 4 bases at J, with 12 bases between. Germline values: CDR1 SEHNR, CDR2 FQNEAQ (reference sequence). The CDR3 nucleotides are TGTGCCAGCAGCTTACCGCGGGGCCCTTACAATGAGCAGTTCTTC. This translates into CASSLPRGPYNEQFF.

Written as DNA, the CDR3 is TGTGCCAGCAGCTTTGACAGGGAACCCTACAATGAGCAGTTCTTC. It yields the protein CASSFDREPYNEQFF. The V and J genes are TRBV5-4 and TRBJ2-1; 7 positions match TRBD1. V was pared by 2 bases and J by 2 bases, with 4 bases of the junction left unmatched. CDR1 and CDR2 (germline): SGHNT, YYREEE (reference sequence). The CDR3 consists of 15 residues.

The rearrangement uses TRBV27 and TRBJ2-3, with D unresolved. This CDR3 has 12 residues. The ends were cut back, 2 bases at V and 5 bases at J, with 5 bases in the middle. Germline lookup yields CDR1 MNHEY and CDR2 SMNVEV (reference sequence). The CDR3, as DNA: TGTGCCAGCAGTTTAACTGGAGATACGCAGTATTTT. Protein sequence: CASSLTGDTQYF.

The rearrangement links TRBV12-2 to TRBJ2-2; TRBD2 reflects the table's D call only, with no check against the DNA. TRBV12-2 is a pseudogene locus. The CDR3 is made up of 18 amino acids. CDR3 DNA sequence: TGTGCAAGTCGCTTTTTAGCGGGAGGGGAAACGAACACCGGGGAGCTGTTTTTT. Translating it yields CASRFLAGGETNTGELFF.

CDR3 nucleotides: TGCGCCAGCAGCCCAGGGGTAAACACTGAAGCTTTCTTT. Its protein product is CASSPGVNTEAFF. This chain links TRBV5-1 with TRBJ1-1, with a tentative D call TRBD1 (6 bases). This CDR3 region has 13 residues. V was clipped by 4 bases and J by 2 bases, with 9 bases between them. Germline-derived CDR1 and CDR2 are SGHRS and YFSETQ. Variable domain in full (rest from reference TRBV5-1 and TRBJ1-1): KAGVTQTPRYLIKTRGQQVTLSCSPISGHRSVSWYQQTPGQGLQFLFEYFSETQRNKGNFPGRFSGRQFSNSRSEMNVSTLELGDSALYLCASSPGVNTEAFFGQGTRLTVV.

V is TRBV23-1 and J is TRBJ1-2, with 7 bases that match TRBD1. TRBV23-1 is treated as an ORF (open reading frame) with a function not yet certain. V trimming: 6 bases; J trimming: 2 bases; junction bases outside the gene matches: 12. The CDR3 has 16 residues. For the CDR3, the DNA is TGCGCCAGCAGACACCCCCCCCCGGACAGGAACTATGGCTACACCTTC. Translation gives CASRHPPPDRNYGYTF.

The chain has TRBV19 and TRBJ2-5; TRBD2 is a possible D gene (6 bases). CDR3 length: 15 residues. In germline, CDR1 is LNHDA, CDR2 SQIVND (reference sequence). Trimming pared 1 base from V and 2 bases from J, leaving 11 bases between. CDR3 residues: CASSIAAGRQETQYF. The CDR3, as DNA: TGTGCCAGTAGTATAGCGGCGGGGAGACAAGAGACCCAGTACTTC.

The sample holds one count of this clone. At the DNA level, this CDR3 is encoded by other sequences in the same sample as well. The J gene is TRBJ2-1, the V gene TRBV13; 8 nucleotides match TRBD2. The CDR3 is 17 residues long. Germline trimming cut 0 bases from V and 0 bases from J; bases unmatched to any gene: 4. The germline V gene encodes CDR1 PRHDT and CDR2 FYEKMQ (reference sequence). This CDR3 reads CASSLGLAGSSYNEQFF. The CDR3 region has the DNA TGTGCCAGCAGCTTAGGGTTAGCGGGGAGCTCCTACAATGAGCAGTTCTTC.

CDR3 bases: TGTGCCAGCAGCTTTAGCGGGGACAGGGTTACAGCAGATACGCAGTATTTT. It encodes CASSFSGDRVTADTQYF. The chain employs TRBV7-9 and TRBJ2-3, with D possibly being TRBD1 (9 bases). Trimming shortened V by 3 bases and J by 4 bases, and 20 bases separated the two germline ends. Germline loops: CDR1 SEHNR, CDR2 FQNEAQ (reference sequence). The CDR3 sequence is 17 residues long.

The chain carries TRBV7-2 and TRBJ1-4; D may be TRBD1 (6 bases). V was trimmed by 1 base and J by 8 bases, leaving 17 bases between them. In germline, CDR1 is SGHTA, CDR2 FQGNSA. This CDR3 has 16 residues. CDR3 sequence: CASSLVSGQGWEKLFF. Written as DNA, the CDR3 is TGTGCCAGCAGCTTAGTATCCGGGCAGGGGTGGGAAAAACTGTTTTTT.

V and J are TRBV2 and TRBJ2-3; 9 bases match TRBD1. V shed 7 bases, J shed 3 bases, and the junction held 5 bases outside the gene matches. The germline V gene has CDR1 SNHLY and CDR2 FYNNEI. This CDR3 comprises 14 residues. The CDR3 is CASNNRGLTDTQYF. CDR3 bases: TGTGCCAGCAATAACAGGGGGCTAACAGATACGCAGTATTTT.

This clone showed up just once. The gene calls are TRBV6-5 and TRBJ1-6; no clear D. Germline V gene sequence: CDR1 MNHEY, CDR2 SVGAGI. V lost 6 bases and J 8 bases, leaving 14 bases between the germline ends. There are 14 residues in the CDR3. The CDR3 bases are TGTGCCAGCAGCCCCGAAACGGGTTATTCACCCCTCCACTTT. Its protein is CASSPETGYSPLHF.

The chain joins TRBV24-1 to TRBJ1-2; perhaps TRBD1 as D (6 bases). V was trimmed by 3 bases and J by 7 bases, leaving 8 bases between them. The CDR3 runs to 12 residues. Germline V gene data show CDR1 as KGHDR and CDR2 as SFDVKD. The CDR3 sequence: CATSDPGVGYTF. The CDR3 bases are TGTGCCACCAGTGATCCAGGGGTTGGCTACACCTTC.

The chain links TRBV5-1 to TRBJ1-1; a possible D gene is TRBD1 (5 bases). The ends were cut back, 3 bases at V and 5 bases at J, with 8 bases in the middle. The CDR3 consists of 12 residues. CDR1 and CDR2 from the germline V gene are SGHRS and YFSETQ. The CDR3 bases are TGCGCCAGCAGCTACGGGGGGACTGAAGCTTTCTTT. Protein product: CASSYGGTEAFF.

DNA for the CDR3: TGTGCCTGGAATGTGCGGACTTATAACACCGGGGAGCTGTTTTTT. Its translation: CAWNVRTYNTGELFF. The chain carries TRBV30 and TRBJ2-2, with a tentative D call TRBD2 (5 bases). The CDR3 consists of 15 residues. V lost 4 bases and J lost 2, with 14 bases in between. Per germline, CDR1 GTSNPN and CDR2 SVGIG (reference sequence).

The CDR3 DNA follows: TGTGCCAGCAGCCAAGATTCGGGACAGTACAATGAGCAGTTCTTC. Amino acids: CASSQDSGQYNEQFF. This chain links TRBV3-1 (or the pseudogene TRBV3-2) with TRBJ2-1; 7 nucleotides align to TRBD1. This CDR3 is 15 amino acids long. CDR1 and CDR2 from the germline V gene are LGHDT and YNNKEL (reference sequence). With V trimmed by 0 bases and J by 4 bases, 3 bases remained unmatched.

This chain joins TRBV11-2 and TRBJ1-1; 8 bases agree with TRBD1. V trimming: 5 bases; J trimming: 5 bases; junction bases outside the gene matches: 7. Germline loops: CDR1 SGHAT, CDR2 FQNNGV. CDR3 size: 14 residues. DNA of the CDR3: TGTGCCAGCAGCCCACGGACAGGGTTGACTGAAGCTTTCTTT. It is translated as CASSPRTGLTEAFF.

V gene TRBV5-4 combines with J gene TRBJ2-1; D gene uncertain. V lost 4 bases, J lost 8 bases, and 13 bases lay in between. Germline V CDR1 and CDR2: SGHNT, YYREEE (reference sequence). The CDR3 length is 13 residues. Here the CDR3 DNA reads TGTGCCAGCAGCCAAGAGGAGCGCGATGAGCAGTTCTTC. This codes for CASSQEERDEQFF.

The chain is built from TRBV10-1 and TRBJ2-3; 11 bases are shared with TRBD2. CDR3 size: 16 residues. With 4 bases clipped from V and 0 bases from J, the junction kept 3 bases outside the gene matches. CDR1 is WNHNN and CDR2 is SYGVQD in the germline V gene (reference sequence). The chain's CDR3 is CASSGWTSGSTDTQYF. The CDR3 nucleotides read TGCGCCAGCAGTGGATGGACTAGCGGGAGCACAGATACGCAGTATTTT.

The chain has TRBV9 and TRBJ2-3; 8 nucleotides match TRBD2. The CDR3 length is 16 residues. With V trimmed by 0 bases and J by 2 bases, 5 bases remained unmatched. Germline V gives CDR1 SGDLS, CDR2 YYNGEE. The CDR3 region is CASSVEGSGVTDTQYF. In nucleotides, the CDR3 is TGTGCCAGCAGCGTAGAGGGTAGCGGGGTCACAGATACGCAGTATTTT.